The clone carrying this T cell receptor beta chain was counted at least ten times. What it recognizes is unknown. This CDR3 spans 15 amino acids. The V and J ends lost 6 bases and 2 bases respectively, with 14 bases between them. Germline-derived CDR1 and CDR2 are SGHDT and YYEEEE. This record comes from a study of neurological immune-mediated disorders. Study-level findings and limits: Private repertoires in all groups were suggested by the absence of shared CDR3 amino acid sequences among expanded clones across subjects.

Template-switch 5'RACE cDNA synthesis added a 10-nucleotide unique molecular identifier. Each sequencing run yielded over 190 million TCR-beta sequences from 15-18 subjects. TCRdb reprocessed the 5' RACE reads via MiXCR and lists one record per CDR3 protein. In the table there are roughly 16,000 distinct CDR3 sequences, roughly 14% of which are singletons. From 2 million PBMCs stored at -80 C, the unsorted libraries were generated. The receptor was isolated from a man in his 60s with HTLV-1-associated myelopathy (HAM/TSP). The rearrangement uses TRBV5-6 and TRBJ2-2; D is perhaps TRBD2 (6 bases). Sequencing input: PBMCs. CDR3 sequence (DNA): TGTGCCAGCACCCCGGGACTTGAAAACACCGGGGAGCTGTTTTTT. Translated: CASTPGLENTGELFF.